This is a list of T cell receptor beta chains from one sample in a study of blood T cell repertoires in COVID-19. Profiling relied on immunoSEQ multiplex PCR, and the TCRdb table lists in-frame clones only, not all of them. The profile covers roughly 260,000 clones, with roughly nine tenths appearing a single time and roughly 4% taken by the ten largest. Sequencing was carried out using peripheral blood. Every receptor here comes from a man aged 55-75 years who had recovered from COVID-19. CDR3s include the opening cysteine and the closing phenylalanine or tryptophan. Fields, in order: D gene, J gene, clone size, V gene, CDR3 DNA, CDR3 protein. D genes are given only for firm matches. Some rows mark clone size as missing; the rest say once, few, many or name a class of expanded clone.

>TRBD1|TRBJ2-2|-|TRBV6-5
TGTGCCAGCAGTCAGGGGGCTGTTATGTTTTTT
CASSQGAVMFF
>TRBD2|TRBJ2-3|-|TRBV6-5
TGTGCCATTCAGAACGGGGGGAGTGCAGATACGCAGTATTTT
CAIQNGGSADTQYF
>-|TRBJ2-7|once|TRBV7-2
TGTGCCAGCAGCTTAGCGATCCAGGGAAGGGGCGAGCAGTACTTC
CASSLAIQGRGEQYF
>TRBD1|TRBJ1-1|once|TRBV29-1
TGCAGCGGGGGACAGGTGAACACTGAAGCTTTCTTT
CSGGQVNTEAFF
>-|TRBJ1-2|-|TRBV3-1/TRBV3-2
TGTGCCAGCAGCCAAGGCCGCCCCGGGATGCTCTATGGCTACACCTTC
CASSQGRPGMLYGYTF
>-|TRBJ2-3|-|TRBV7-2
TGTGCCAGCAGCTTAGGGACACCTAGCACAGATACGCAGTATTTT
CASSLGTPSTDTQYF
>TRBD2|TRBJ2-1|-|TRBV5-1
TGCGCCAGCAGCGGAGGTACTCTAGCGGGTAATTACAATGAGCAGTTCTTC
CASSGGTLAGNYNEQFF
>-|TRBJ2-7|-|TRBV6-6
TGTGCCAGCAGTTACTTACAATACTACGAGCAGTACTTC
CASSYLQYYEQYF
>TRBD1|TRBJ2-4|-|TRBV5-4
TGTGCCAGCAGCCCAGGACAGGGCACAGGCAAAAACATTCAGTACTTC
CASSPGQGTGKNIQYF
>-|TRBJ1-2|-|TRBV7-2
TGTGCCAGCAGCCCGGGGACATCAAGAAACTATGGCTACACCTTC
CASSPGTSRNYGYTF
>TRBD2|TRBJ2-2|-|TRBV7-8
TGTGCCAGCAGCCCCCAGTGGACTAGGAACACCGGGGAGCTGTTTTTT
CASSPQWTRNTGELFF
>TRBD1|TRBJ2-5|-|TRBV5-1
TGCGCCAGCAAAGGGGGCGACTCCCAAGAGACCCAGTACTTC
CASKGGDSQETQYF
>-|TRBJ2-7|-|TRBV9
TGTGCCAGCAGCCCGGAGGGTAGGGTTTACGAGCAGTACTTC
CASSPEGRVYEQYF
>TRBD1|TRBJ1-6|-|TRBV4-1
TGCGCCAGCAGCCAAGTTGTGGGACAGGGAAATTCACCCCTCCACTTT
CASSQVVGQGNSPLHF
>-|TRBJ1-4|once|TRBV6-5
TGTGCCAGCAGGGGGAAACAGGGAGGGTCTCTGTTTTTT
CASRGKQGGSLFF
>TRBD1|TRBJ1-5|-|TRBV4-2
TGTGCCAGCAGCCAAGATTCAGGGGGCAGGCAGCCCCAGCATTTT
CASSQDSGGRQPQHF
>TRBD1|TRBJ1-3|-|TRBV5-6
TGTGCCAGCAGCTTACAGGGGTCTGGAAACACCATATATTTT
CASSLQGSGNTIYF
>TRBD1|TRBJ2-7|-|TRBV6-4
TGTGCCAGCAGTGACCCTAGACAGGGCCTCGGGTACGAGCAGTACTTC
CASSDPRQGLGYEQYF
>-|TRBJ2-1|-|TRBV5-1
TGCGCCAGCGGTCAGGGCTCCTACAATGAGCAGTTCTTC
CASGQGSYNEQFF
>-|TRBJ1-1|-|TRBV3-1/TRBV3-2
TGTGCCAGCAGCCCACAGGTTGGGTACACTGAAGCTTTCTTT
CASSPQVGYTEAFF
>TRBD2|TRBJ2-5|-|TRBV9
TGTGCCAGCAGCGCGCTAGCGGGGGGGCCAGGGACCCAGTACTTC
CASSALAGGPGTQYF
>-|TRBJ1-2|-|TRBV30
TGTGCCTGGAGCCCCAGGGGAAACTATGGCTACACCTTC
CAWSPRGNYGYTF
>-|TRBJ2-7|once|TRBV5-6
TGTGCCAGCAGCTTCTTCGTCGACAGATCCCATGTGGTAGACTTC
CASSFFVDRSHVVDF
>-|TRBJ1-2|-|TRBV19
TGTGCCAGTAGTAGGGACACCCGGCGGTATGGCTACACCTTC
CASSRDTRRYGYTF
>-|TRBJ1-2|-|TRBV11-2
TGTGCCAGCAGCTTAGATGACAGGAACTATGGCTACACCTTC
CASSLDDRNYGYTF
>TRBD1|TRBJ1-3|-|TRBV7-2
TGTGCCAGCGCCCAGGACAGGGCCATATATTTT
CASAQDRAIYF
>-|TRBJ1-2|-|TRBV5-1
TGCGCCAGCAGCTTGGGGACAGATTATGGCTACACCTTC
CASSLGTDYGYTF
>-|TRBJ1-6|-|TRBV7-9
TGTGCCAGCAGCTTAGGTCCGGGGACACCCCTCCACTTT
CASSLGPGTPLHF
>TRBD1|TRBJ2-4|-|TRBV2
TGTGCCAGCAGTGGAGGGACAGGGGGCTTGGTGGACATTCAGTACTTC
CASSGGTGGLVDIQYF
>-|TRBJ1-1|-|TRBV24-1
TGTGCCACCAGTGATTCCACAGGGTCGAACACTGAAGCTTTCTTT
CATSDSTGSNTEAFF
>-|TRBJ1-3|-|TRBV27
TGTGCCAGCAGTTTGGAGGGTGGGGTTGGAAACACCATATATTTT
CASSLEGGVGNTIYF
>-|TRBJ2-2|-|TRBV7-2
TGTGCCAGCAGCTTACAGGGAAACACCGGGGAGCTGTTTTTT
CASSLQGNTGELFF
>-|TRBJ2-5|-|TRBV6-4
TGTGCCAGCAGTGAACCCTCTCGAGGAGGCCAAGAGACCCAGTACTTC
CASSEPSRGGQETQYF
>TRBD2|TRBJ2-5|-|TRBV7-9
TGTGCCAGCAGCTGGGGTAGCGGGGGGGCCATGGAGACCCAGTACTTC
CASSWGSGGAMETQYF
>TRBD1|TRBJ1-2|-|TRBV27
TGTGCCAGCAGTCCCCGATCGGGACAGGGGAGGGGCTACACCTTC
CASSPRSGQGRGYTF
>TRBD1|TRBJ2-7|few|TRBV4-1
TGCGCCAGCAGCCAAGATCGACAGGGCTACTACGAGCAGTACTTC
CASSQDRQGYYEQYF
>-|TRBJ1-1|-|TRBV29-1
TGCAGCGTTGTTCAGGGTAGGAACACTGAAGCTTTCTTT
CSVVQGRNTEAFF
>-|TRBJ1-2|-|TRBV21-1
TGTGCCAGCAGCAAAGCGGGGGACAGGGATGACTATGGCTACACCTTC
CASSKAGDRDDYGYTF
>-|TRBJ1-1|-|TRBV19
TGTGCCAGTAGTACCCCCGGGAGGACTGAAGCTTTCTTT
CASSTPGRTEAFF
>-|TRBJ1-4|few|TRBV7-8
TGTGCCAGCAGCTTAATCGGTGGTTGGTCTAATGAAAAACTGTTTTTT
CASSLIGGWSNEKLFF
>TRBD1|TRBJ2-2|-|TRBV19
TGTGCCAGTAGCGGACAGGGTCTAGCAAGGACCGGGGAGCTGTTTTTT
CASSGQGLARTGELFF
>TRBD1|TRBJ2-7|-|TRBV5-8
TGTGCCAGCAGCGAAGACAGGGGGCACGAGCAGTACTTC
CASSEDRGHEQYF
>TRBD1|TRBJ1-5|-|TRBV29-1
TGCAGCGTGGGGGACAGTTCCGCCGGCAATCAGCCCCAGCATTTT
CSVGDSSAGNQPQHF
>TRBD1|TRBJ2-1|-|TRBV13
TGTGCCAGCAGCTCAAATAACAGGGGCCGATCCTACAATGAGCAGTTCTTC
CASSSNNRGRSYNEQFF
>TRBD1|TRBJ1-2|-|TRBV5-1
TGCGCCAGCAGTCCGACAGGGGTTGGTGGCTACACCTTC
CASSPTGVGGYTF
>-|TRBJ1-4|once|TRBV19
TGTGCCAGTAGTACGCAGGGAACTAATGAAAAACTGTTTTTT
CASSTQGTNEKLFF
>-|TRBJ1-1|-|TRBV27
TGTGCCAGCAGTTTATTTCTGGGGCACACTGAAGCTTTCTTT
CASSLFLGHTEAFF
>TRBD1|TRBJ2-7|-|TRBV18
TGTGCCAGCTCAGGCACAGGGGGCTCCTACGAGCAGTACTTC
CASSGTGGSYEQYF
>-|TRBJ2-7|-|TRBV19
TGTGCCAGTGCCCTGTCAGGAACCTACGAGCAGTACTTC
CASALSGTYEQYF